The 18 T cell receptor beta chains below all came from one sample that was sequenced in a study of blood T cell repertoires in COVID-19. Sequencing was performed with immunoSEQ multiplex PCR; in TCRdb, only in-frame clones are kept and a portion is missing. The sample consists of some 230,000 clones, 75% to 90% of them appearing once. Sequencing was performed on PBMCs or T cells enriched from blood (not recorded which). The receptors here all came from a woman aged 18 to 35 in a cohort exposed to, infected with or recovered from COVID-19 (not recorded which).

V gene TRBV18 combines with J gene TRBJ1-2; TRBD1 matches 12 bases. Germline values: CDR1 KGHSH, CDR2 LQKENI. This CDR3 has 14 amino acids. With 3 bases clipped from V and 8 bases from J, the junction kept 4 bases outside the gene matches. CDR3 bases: TGTGCCAGCTCACCGGGACAGGGGGCGGGCGGCTACACCTTC. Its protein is CASSPGQGAGGYTF.

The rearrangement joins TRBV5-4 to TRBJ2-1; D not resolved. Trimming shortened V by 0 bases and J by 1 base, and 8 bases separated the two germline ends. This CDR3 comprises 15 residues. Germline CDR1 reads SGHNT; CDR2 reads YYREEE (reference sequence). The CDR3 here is CASSLETASYNEQFF. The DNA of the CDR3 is TGTGCCAGCAGCTTGGAAACAGCTTCCTACAATGAGCAGTTCTTC.

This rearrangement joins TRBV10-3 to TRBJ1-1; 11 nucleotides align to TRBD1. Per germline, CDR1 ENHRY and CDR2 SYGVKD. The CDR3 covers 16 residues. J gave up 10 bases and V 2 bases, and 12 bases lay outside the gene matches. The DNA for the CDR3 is TGTGCCATCAGTGAGCCAGGACAGGGGGCGACCTCAGGAGCTTTCTTT. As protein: CAISEPGQGATSGAFF.

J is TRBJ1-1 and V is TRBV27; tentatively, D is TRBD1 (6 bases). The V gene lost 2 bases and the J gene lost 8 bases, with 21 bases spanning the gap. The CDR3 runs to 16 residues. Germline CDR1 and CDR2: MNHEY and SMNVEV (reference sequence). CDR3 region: CASSLNRGGTYTEAFF. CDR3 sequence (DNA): TGTGCCAGCAGTTTAAATCGGGGGGGGACATATACGGAAGCTTTCTTT.

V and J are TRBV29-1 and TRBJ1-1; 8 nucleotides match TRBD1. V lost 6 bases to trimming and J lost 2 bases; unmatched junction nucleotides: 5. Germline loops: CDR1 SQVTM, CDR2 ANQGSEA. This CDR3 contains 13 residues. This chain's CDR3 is CSVYQGANTEAFF. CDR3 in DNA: TGCAGCGTATATCAGGGGGCCAACACTGAAGCTTTCTTT. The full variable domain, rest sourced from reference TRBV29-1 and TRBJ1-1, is SAVISQKPSRDICQRGTSLTIQCQVDSQVTMMFWYRQQPGQSLTLIATANQGSEATYESGFVIDKFPISRPNLTFSTLTVSNMSPEDSSIYLCSVYQGANTEAFFGQGTRLTVV.

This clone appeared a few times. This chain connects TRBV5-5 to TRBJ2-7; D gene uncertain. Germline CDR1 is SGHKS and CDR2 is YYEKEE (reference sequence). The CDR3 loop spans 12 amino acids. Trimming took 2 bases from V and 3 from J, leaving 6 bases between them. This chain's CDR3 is CASSLMRYEQYF. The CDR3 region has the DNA TGTGCCAGCAGCTTAATGCGCTACGAGCAGTACTTC.

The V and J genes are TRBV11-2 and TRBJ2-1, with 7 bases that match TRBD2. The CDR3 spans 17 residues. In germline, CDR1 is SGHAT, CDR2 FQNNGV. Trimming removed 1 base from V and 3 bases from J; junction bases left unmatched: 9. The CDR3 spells CASSLVLREKFYNEQFF. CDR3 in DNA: TGTGCCAGCAGCTTAGTTTTGCGGGAGAAATTCTACAATGAGCAGTTCTTC.

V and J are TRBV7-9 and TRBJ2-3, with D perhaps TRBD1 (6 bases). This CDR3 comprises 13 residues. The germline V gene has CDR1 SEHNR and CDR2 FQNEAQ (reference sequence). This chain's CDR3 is CAAAGVSTDTQYF. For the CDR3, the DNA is TGTGCAGCGGCAGGGGTTAGCACAGATACGCAGTATTTT.

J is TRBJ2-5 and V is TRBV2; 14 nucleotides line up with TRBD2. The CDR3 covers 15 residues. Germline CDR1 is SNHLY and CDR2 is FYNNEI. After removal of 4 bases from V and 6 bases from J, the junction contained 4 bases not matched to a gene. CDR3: CASSGGLAGAQTQYF. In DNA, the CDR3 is TGTGCCAGCAGTGGGGGACTAGCGGGAGCACAGACCCAGTACTTC.

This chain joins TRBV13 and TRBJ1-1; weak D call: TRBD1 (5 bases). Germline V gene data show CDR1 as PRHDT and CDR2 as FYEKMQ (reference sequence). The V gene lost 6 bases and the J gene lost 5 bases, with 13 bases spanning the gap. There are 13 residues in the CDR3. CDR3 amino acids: CASRAGRGTEAFF. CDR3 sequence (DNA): TGTGCCAGCAGGGCAGGGCGGGGGACTGAAGCTTTCTTT.

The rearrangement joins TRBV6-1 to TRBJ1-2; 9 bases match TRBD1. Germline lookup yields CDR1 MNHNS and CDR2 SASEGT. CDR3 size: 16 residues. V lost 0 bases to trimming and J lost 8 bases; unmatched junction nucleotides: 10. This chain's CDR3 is CASSEAPRTGEGGYTF. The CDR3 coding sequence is TGTGCCAGCAGTGAAGCGCCTAGGACAGGGGAGGGCGGCTACACCTTC.

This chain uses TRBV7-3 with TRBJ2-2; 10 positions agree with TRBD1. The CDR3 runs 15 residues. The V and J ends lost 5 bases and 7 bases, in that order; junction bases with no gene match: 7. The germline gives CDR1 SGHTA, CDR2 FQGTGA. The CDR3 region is CASSPGTGEIGELFF. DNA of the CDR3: TGTGCCAGCAGCCCCGGGACAGGGGAAATCGGGGAGCTGTTTTTT.

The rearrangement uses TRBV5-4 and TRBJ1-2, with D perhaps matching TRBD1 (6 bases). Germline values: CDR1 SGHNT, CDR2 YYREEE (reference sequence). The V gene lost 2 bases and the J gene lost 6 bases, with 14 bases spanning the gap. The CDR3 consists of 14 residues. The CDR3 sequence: CASSLKGVGNGYTF. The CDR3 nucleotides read TGTGCCAGCAGCTTAAAGGGGGTGGGGAATGGCTACACCTTC.

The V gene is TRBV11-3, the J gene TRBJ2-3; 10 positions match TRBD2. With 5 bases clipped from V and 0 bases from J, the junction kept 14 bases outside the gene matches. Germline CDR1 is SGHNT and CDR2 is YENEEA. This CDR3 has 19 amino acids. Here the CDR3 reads CASSHSGTSAPGSTDTQYF. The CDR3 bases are TGTGCCAGCAGCCATTCCGGGACTAGCGCCCCTGGTAGCACAGATACGCAGTATTTT.

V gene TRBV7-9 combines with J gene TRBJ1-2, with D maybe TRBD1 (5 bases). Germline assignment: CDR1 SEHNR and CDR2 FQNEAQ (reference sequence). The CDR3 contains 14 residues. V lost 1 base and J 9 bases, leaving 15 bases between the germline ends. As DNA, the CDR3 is TGTGCCAGCAGCTTAGTTTCCGGGCAGGGTAGCTACACCTTC. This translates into CASSLVSGQGSYTF.

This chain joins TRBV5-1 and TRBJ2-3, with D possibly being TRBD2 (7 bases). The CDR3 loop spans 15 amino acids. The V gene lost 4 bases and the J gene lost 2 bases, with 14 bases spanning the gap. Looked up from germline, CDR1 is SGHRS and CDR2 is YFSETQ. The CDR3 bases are TGCGCCAGCAGCATCTCCGGGGGGCCCACAGATACGCAGTATTTT. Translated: CASSISGGPTDTQYF.

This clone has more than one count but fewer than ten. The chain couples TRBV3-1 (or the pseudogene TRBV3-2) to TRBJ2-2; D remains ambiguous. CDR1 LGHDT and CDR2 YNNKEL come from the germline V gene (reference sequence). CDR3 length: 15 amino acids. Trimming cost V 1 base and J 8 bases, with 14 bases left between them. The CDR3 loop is CASSQVPYHSGELFF. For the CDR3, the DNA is TGTGCCAGCAGCCAAGTTCCGTACCACTCTGGGGAGCTGTTTTTT.

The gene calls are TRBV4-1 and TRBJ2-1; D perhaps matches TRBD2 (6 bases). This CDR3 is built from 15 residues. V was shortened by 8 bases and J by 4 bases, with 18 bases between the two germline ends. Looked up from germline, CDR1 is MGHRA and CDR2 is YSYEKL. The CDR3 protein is CASHGSGDIYNEQFF. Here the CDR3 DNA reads TGCGCCAGCCATGGGTCGGGGGATATATACAATGAGCAGTTCTTC.